This TCR beta chain stems from a study of shared clonotypes between healthy human individuals. Study-level information: Researchers assigned three CD4 naive, three CD4 memory, two CD8 naive and one CD8 memory plate to each donor.

This clone was counted a few times. Its matching antigen is unknown. Other DNA variants within this sample encode the same CDR3. Germline CDR1 and CDR2: MNHEY and SMNVEV (reference sequence). The CDR3 has 13 amino acids. Deletions cut 0 bases from V and 0 bases from J, with 2 bases between. Naive CD8 populations comprised CD45RO-negative cells positively selected for CCR7, excluding terminally differentiated effector memory CD45RA+ cells. Study-level points and caveats: It was observed that roughly 4.8% of naive CD4 clonotypes were shared across a handful of donors. The study sampled only blood, and tissue repertoires likely differ.

The method was immunoSEQ multiplex PCR; TCRdb's version includes in-frame clones alone and lacks a portion of them. The sample gives millions of clones, approximately 95% of which show up once; about 1.1% is in the top ten. The specimen was naive CD8+ T cells sorted from blood. J is TRBJ1-1 and V is TRBV27; no definite D call. The TCR sequence derives from a man aged 18 to 35 in good health. CDR3 loop: CASSLSVNTEAFF. Here the CDR3 DNA reads TGTGCCAGCAGTTTATCGGTGAACACTGAAGCTTTCTTT.